This TCR beta chain was sequenced for a study of shared clonotypes between healthy human individuals. Findings and caveats of the study: Collection of samples was limited to blood; tissue repertoires likely differ.

About this clone itself: Antigen unknown.

Using immunoSEQ multiplex PCR, the repertoire was profiled, and TCRdb retains in-frame clones only, with some absent. The top ten hold over 10% of the sample, which has 450,000 to 500,000 clones, less than 80% seen once. Free of recent acute infections or vaccinations, the donors were healthy HIV-negative adults. The sequencing sample was made of PBMCs. The TCR sequence derives from a middle-aged woman in good health. Some clones in this sample may be carry-over from other donors' samples.

The CDR3 DNA is TGTGCCAGCATGGGGACAGGGGGTTTTCGGGAGCAGTTCTTC. It encodes CASMGTGGFREQFF. The chain links TRBV6-1 to TRBJ2-1; the match to TRBD1 covers 11 bases. V shed 7 bases, J shed 10 bases, and the junction held 9 bases outside the gene matches. The CDR3 contains 14 residues. Germline-derived CDR1 and CDR2 are MNHNS and SASEGT.